This is a list of T cell receptor beta chains from one sample in a study of T cell responses to AZD1222 COVID-19 vaccine. Produced via immunoSEQ multiplex PCR; TCRdb's table is partial and in-frame only. The sample gives approximately 120,000 clones, 85% to 90% of which show up once; around 12% is in the top ten. The sample in question was peripheral blood, obtained on day 0 of AZD1222 vaccination. Receptors were obtained from an adult in good health. The CDR3 runs from the conserved cysteine through the conserved F or W. A D gene is named only where the DNA matches it firmly. Clone size is shown for a subset of rows, as once, few, many or a class of expanded clone.

J: TRBJ2-7
D: TRBD2
size: .
V: TRBV3-1/TRBV3-2
DNA: TGTGCCAGCAGCCAAGTATTTACGCCGGGGACTAGCGGGAAAAACAAGAGGGGGTACGAGCAGTACTTC
CDR3: CASSQVFTPGTSGKNKRGYEQYF

J: TRBJ1-6
D: .
size: .
V: TRBV28
DNA: TGTGCCAGCCTCTTGTCCACTGGTAATTCACCCCTCCACTTT
CDR3: CASLLSTGNSPLHF

J: TRBJ1-5
D: TRBD1
size: .
V: TRBV2
DNA: TGTGCCAGCAGTGAGGGACAGTATAGCAATCAGCCCCAGCATTTT
CDR3: CASSEGQYSNQPQHF

J: TRBJ1-6
D: TRBD1
size: .
V: TRBV4-1
DNA: TGCGCCAGCAGCCAAGATGAGGGCAGGGGGAATTCACCCCTCCACTTT
CDR3: CASSQDEGRGNSPLHF

J: TRBJ2-2
D: TRBD2
size: .
V: TRBV28
DNA: TGTGCCTCCCGGCGGGGGGTCCATTCCACCGGGGAGCTGTTTTTT
CDR3: CASRRGVHSTGELFF

J: TRBJ2-7
D: TRBD2
size: .
V: TRBV28
DNA: TGTGCCAGCAGTTTACTAGCGGAGTCGGGGGAGTACTTC
CDR3: CASSLLAESGEYF

J: TRBJ2-1
D: .
size: .
V: TRBV28
DNA: TGTGCCACCCTGGTCTCCGGGAGCTACAATGAGCAGTTCTTC
CDR3: CATLVSGSYNEQFF

J: TRBJ2-7
D: TRBD2
size: .
V: TRBV30
DNA: TGTGCCTGGAGTGTTGGGGGGGGGACCTACGAGCAGTACTTC
CDR3: CAWSVGGGTYEQYF

J: TRBJ2-1
D: .
size: .
V: TRBV6-5
DNA: TGTGCCAGCAGTTACGGGGTAGCTCATCCGGGGGATGAGCAGTTCTTC
CDR3: CASSYGVAHPGDEQFF

J: TRBJ2-7
D: .
size: .
V: TRBV6-5
DNA: TGTGCCAGCAGTAGACACCCTTATACCTACGAGCAGTACTTC
CDR3: CASSRHPYTYEQYF

J: TRBJ1-2
D: TRBD1
size: once
V: TRBV11-2
DNA: TGTGCCAGCAGCTTTGAAGGGGGCAACTATGGCTACACCTTC
CDR3: CASSFEGGNYGYTF

J: TRBJ2-7
D: TRBD1
size: .
V: TRBV28
DNA: TGTGCCAGCAGTTTTTCCAACAGGGGGCGCCGGAAGTACTTC
CDR3: CASSFSNRGRRKYF

J: TRBJ2-1
D: TRBD2
size: .
V: TRBV2
DNA: TGTGCCAGCAGTGGGGGACTAGCGGGCTCCAATGAGCAGTTCTTC
CDR3: CASSGGLAGSNEQFF

J: TRBJ2-7
D: .
size: .
V: TRBV6-4
DNA: TGTGCCAGGGCCCGTGAGGCGGGAACCTACGAGCAGTACTTC
CDR3: CARAREAGTYEQYF

J: TRBJ2-3
D: .
size: .
V: TRBV15
DNA: TGTGCCACCAGAGCGGGTTTCGATACGCAGTATTTT
CDR3: CATRAGFDTQYF

J: TRBJ2-7
D: TRBD2
size: .
V: TRBV6-2/TRBV6-3
DNA: TGTGCCAGCAGTTACTCCTCAACTATGGGCGGGAGAAGCGAGCAGTACTTC
CDR3: CASSYSSTMGGRSEQYF

J: TRBJ2-3
D: .
size: .
V: TRBV7-3
DNA: TGTGCCAGCAGCCACGGGACTCTCGGGGATACGCAGTATTTT
CDR3: CASSHGTLGDTQYF

J: TRBJ1-2
D: .
size: .
V: TRBV15
DNA: TGTGCCACCAGCAGAGATCGCGATAACTATGGCTACACCTTC
CDR3: CATSRDRDNYGYTF

J: TRBJ2-1
D: TRBD2
size: .
V: TRBV5-1
DNA: TGCGCCAGCAGCCACACCGGGACTAACGTTTACAATGAGCAGTTCTTC
CDR3: CASSHTGTNVYNEQFF

J: TRBJ2-3
D: TRBD2
size: .
V: TRBV11-1
DNA: TGTGCCAGCAGTTTGACTAGCGGGAAAGGAAATACGCAGTATTTT
CDR3: CASSLTSGKGNTQYF

J: TRBJ1-6
D: TRBD1
size: .
V: TRBV27
DNA: TGTGCCAGCAGCTTGACAGGGGCCGTAAGAAATTCACCCCTCCACTTT
CDR3: CASSLTGAVRNSPLHF

J: TRBJ2-7
D: TRBD2
size: .
V: TRBV6-2/TRBV6-3
DNA: TGTGCCAGCAGTTACTTCAGGGAGGGCGAGCAGTACTTC
CDR3: CASSYFREGEQYF

J: TRBJ1-6
D: TRBD1
size: .
V: TRBV7-2
DNA: TGTGCCAGTATGGGGACAGCCTATAATTCACCCCTCCACTTT
CDR3: CASMGTAYNSPLHF

J: TRBJ1-5
D: .
size: .
V: TRBV28
DNA: TGTGCCAGCAGTTTAAGGTACACTAAGCCCCAGCATTTT
CDR3: CASSLRYTKPQHF

J: TRBJ2-7
D: .
size: .
V: TRBV7-8
DNA: TGTGCCAGCAGCTTAGTTTCCGTCCCGGGACGGACCTCCTACGAGCAGTACTTC
CDR3: CASSLVSVPGRTSYEQYF

J: TRBJ2-2
D: TRBD1
size: .
V: TRBV10-3
DNA: TGTGCCACGAGAGGGACAGGGACCACCGGGGAGCTGTTTTTT
CDR3: CATRGTGTTGELFF

J: TRBJ2-7
D: .
size: .
V: TRBV7-2
DNA: TGTGCCAGCAGCGCCGGACGCAAGAGCTCCTACGAGCAGTACTTC
CDR3: CASSAGRKSSYEQYF

J: TRBJ2-3
D: TRBD1
size: .
V: TRBV7-7
DNA: TGTGCTAGCAGCCCGACAGGGGCTAGCACAGATACGCAGTATTTT
CDR3: CASSPTGASTDTQYF

J: TRBJ2-1
D: .
size: .
V: TRBV11-1
DNA: TGTGCCAGCAGCTTAAGGGGGTACAATGAGCAGTTCTTC
CDR3: CASSLRGYNEQFF

J: TRBJ2-2
D: .
size: .
V: TRBV9
DNA: TGTGCCAGCACCTTGGGTGACGGGGAGCTGTTTTTT
CDR3: CASTLGDGELFF

J: TRBJ1-5
D: .
size: .
V: TRBV30
DNA: TGTGCCTGGGGGGCGGCGAATCAGCCCCAGCATTTT
CDR3: CAWGAANQPQHF